The 22 T cell receptor beta chains given below trace back to one sample, sequenced in a study of shared clonotypes between healthy human individuals. Data came from immunoSEQ multiplex PCR; TCRdb stores just in-frame clones and leaves some out. Counted here are some 2 million clones, roughly 95% occurring once; the ten biggest clones make up more than 0.1%. Source material: naive CD4+ T cells sorted from blood. Subset of the sample: CD45RA+ positively selected. These receptor sequences come from a man between 18 and 29 years old in good health.

V and J are TRBV10-3 and TRBJ2-3, with TRBD2 matching over 8 bases. Germline CDR1 reads ENHRY; CDR2 reads SYGVKD. The CDR3 runs 14 residues. V shed 6 bases and J 4 bases; nucleotides not matched to a gene: 6. CDR3 region: CAIRRAGEADTQYF. In DNA form, the CDR3 reads TGTGCCATCAGAAGAGCGGGAGAAGCAGATACGCAGTATTTT.

In this sample, this clone turned up once. J is TRBJ2-2 and V is TRBV9; 9 nucleotides line up with TRBD2. The CDR3 runs to 16 residues. V was clipped by 2 bases and J by 5 bases; unmatched bases: 7. Germline loops: CDR1 SGDLS, CDR2 YYNGEE. CDR3 sequence (DNA): TGTGCCAGCAGCGTTGGGTCTAGCGGGACGACCGGGGAGCTGTTTTTT. As protein: CASSVGSSGTTGELFF.

Notes on this clone: Compared with germline, one end of the junction differs, possibly owing to a read error. This chain connects TRBV10-3 to TRBJ2-7, with D perhaps TRBD1 (6 bases). This CDR3 spans 16 amino acids. Germline CDR1 reads ENHRY; CDR2 reads SYGVKD. DNA for the CDR3: TGTGCCATCAGTGAGTCGAGGCAGGGGAAGTCCTCCGAGCAGTACTTC. This codes for CAISESRQGKSSEQYF.

The rearrangement joins TRBV10-2 to TRBJ1-2; a possible D gene is TRBD1 (6 bases). CDR1 is WSHSY, CDR2 SAAADI, per germline. The CDR3 consists of 12 residues. Deletions cut 11 bases from V and 4 bases from J, with 14 bases between. CDR3 sequence: CASTAGAYGYTF. The CDR3 DNA sequence: TGCGCCTCAACGGCGGGGGCCTATGGCTACACCTTC.

For this clone: Other DNA sequences of this sample code for an identical CDR3. This sequence joins TRBV28 and TRBJ2-3; D may be TRBD2 (7 bases). The CDR3 loop spans 15 amino acids. Germline assignment: CDR1 MDHEN and CDR2 SYDVKM. The V and J ends lost 5 bases and 1 base respectively, with 13 bases between them. CDR3: CASSTGGAGTDTQYF. CDR3 sequence (DNA): TGTGCCAGCAGTACTGGGGGGGCTGGCACAGATACGCAGTATTTT.

This chain joins TRBV10-3 and TRBJ1-1; TRBD1 is a possible D gene (6 bases). This CDR3 has 13 residues. The germline V gene encodes CDR1 ENHRY and CDR2 SYGVKD. V lost 8 bases and J 1 base, leaving 11 bases between the germline ends. DNA of the CDR3: TGTGCCATCGGCCGACAGGAGAACACTGAAGCTTTCTTT. Its translation is CAIGRQENTEAFF.

The V call is TRBV7-9, the J call TRBJ1-2; D might be TRBD1 (5 bases). Trimming left V 3 bases short and J 7 bases short, with 18 bases between. The CDR3 totals 15 residues. The germline CDR1 and CDR2 sequences are SEHNR and FQNEAQ (reference sequence). The CDR3 DNA reads as TGTGCCAGCAGCTTCCCCCCGGGGCCTAGGAGTGGCTACACCTTC. It codes for CASSFPPGPRSGYTF.

V usage is TRBV2 and J usage is TRBJ1-2; D is ambiguous. V was shortened by 1 base and J by 4 bases, with 10 bases between the two germline ends. The CDR3 has 14 amino acids. Germline assignment: CDR1 SNHLY and CDR2 FYNNEI. The CDR3 loop is CASSEEEVPYGYTF. Written as DNA, the CDR3 is TGTGCCAGCAGTGAAGAGGAGGTCCCCTATGGCTACACCTTC.

The chain carries TRBV28 and TRBJ2-7; D gene ambiguous. This CDR3 comprises 12 residues. V lost 7 bases and J 6 bases, leaving 13 bases between the germline ends. Germline CDR1 reads MDHEN; CDR2 reads SYDVKM. The DNA for the CDR3 is TGTGCCAGCACCTTAAGGGATGGCGAGCAGTACTTC. Translating gives CASTLRDGEQYF.

As concerns this clone: Other DNA sequences of this sample code for an identical CDR3. The rearrangement uses TRBV28 and TRBJ2-7, with 8 bases that match TRBD2. The CDR3 is 13 residues long. Unmatched junction bases numbered 4, after V lost 5 bases and J lost 4 bases. CDR1 is MDHEN and CDR2 is SYDVKM in the germline V gene. As DNA, the CDR3 is TGTGCCAGCAGTCTCCGACTAGCGTACGAGCAGTACTTC. It is translated as CASSLRLAYEQYF.

V is TRBV5-6 and J is TRBJ2-5; TRBD2 aligns across 7 bases. Trimming removed 4 bases from V and 5 bases from J; junction bases left unmatched: 8. Germline CDR1 is SGHDT and CDR2 is YYEEEE. This CDR3 region has 14 residues. CDR3 sequence reads: CASSQGARGETQYF. The CDR3 DNA follows: TGTGCCAGCAGCCAGGGAGCGCGGGGGGAGACCCAGTACTTC.

The chain has TRBV2 and TRBJ1-5, with unresolved D. V was shortened by 6 bases and J by 0 bases, with 12 bases between the two germline ends. The CDR3 is made up of 15 amino acids. Germline V CDR1 and CDR2: SNHLY, FYNNEI. This CDR3 is CASSKERDSNQPQHF. CDR3 nucleotides: TGTGCCAGCAGCAAGGAAAGGGATAGCAATCAGCCCCAGCATTTT.

This sequence joins TRBV7-9 and TRBJ2-1; the D gene is possibly TRBD1 (6 bases). The germline V and J ends were trimmed by 6 bases and 0 bases, with 15 bases remaining between them. The CDR3 consists of 16 residues. The germline V gene has CDR1 SEHNR and CDR2 FQNEAQ (reference sequence). DNA for the CDR3: TGTGCCAGCAGTTCTAACAGGGCGGCCTCCTACAATGAGCAGTTCTTC. Translated: CASSSNRAASYNEQFF.

A few counts support this clone. The rearrangement uses TRBV6-5 and TRBJ1-1; D is uncertain. Germline assignment: CDR1 MNHEY and CDR2 SVGAGI. V lost 5 bases and J lost 6, with 13 bases in between. The CDR3 consists of 13 residues. The CDR3 nucleotides read TGTGCCAGCAGTAACGGACGGTCCTCTGAAGCTTTCTTT. This sequence encodes CASSNGRSSEAFF.

This chain connects TRBV5-1 to TRBJ2-7; tentative D call: TRBD2 (6 bases). Germline V gives CDR1 SGHRS, CDR2 YFSETQ. The CDR3 is made up of 15 amino acids. V lost 4 bases to trimming and J lost 4 bases, with 18 bases between them. CDR3 protein: CASSPGLLAGYEQYF. The CDR3 bases are TGCGCCAGCAGCCCTGGTCTCTTGGCGGGATACGAGCAGTACTTC.

This clone was seen once. The chain combines TRBV19 with TRBJ2-7, with 7 bases aligning to TRBD1. Germline assignment: CDR1 LNHDA and CDR2 SQIVND (reference sequence). The trim removed 9 bases at V and 2 bases at J, leaving 7 bases unmatched. The CDR3 totals 13 residues. CDR3 nucleotide sequence: TGTGCCAGCCGCCGGGACAGAGCCTACGAGCAGTACTTC. It codes for CASRRDRAYEQYF.

This clone is a singleton in its sample. This chain joins TRBV6-5 and TRBJ1-6, with D unresolved. V was cut by 7 bases and J by 13 bases, with 23 bases left in between. The CDR3 is 15 residues long. The germline gives CDR1 MNHEY, CDR2 SVGAGI. CDR3 in DNA: TGTGCCAGCACCTGGTCCCCGTCGCCAGTCTCCCCCCTCCACTTT. Translation: CASTWSPSPVSPLHF.

Concerning this clone itself: This same CDR3 is encoded by further DNA sequences in the sample. The chain has TRBV5-1 and TRBJ2-7; D could derive from TRBD1 or TRBD2 (6 bases each). The CDR3 spans 15 residues. Germline CDR1 SGHRS, CDR2 YFSETQ. The ends were cut back, 0 bases at V and 0 bases at J, with 10 bases in the middle. The CDR3 nucleotides are TGCGCCAGCAGCTTGGTCGGGGGCAGCTCCTACGAGCAGTACTTC. Translated: CASSLVGGSSYEQYF.

The CDR3 bases are TGCGCCAGCAGCCAATTATTGGATTCCACCTACGAGCAGTACTTC. Translated: CASSQLLDSTYEQYF. V gene TRBV4-1 combines with J gene TRBJ2-7; D is ambiguous. The CDR3 totals 15 residues. Per the germline V gene, CDR1 is MGHRA and CDR2 is YSYEKL. V dropped 2 bases and J dropped 2 bases, with 13 bases sitting between them.

DNA for the CDR3: TGTGCCAGCAGCTGGCCCACTAGGGACAATGAGCAGTTCTTC. This translates into CASSWPTRDNEQFF. The rearrangement uses TRBV5-4 and TRBJ2-1; D may be TRBD2 (5 bases). The CDR3 runs 14 residues. The V end lost 3 bases, the J end lost 5 bases, and 12 bases lay between the germline ends. CDR1 SGHNT and CDR2 YYREEE come from the germline V gene (reference sequence).

The chain employs TRBV28 and TRBJ1-1, with no clear D. Germline V lookup: CDR1 MDHEN, CDR2 SYDVKM. With 3 bases removed from V and 7 bases from J, the gap between germline ends came to 15 bases. CDR3 length: 14 amino acids. This CDR3 is CASSFLVSDYEAFF. CDR3 DNA: TGTGCCAGCAGTTTCTTGGTGTCAGACTATGAAGCTTTCTTT.

The genes are TRBV5-6 and TRBJ1-5, with 9 nucleotides matching TRBD1. There are 14 residues in the CDR3. The trim removed 3 bases at V and 5 bases at J, leaving 3 bases unmatched. Germline lookup yields CDR1 SGHDT and CDR2 YYEEEE. CDR3 nucleotides: TGTGCCAGCAGCTCTGACAGGGGGTATCAGCCCCAGCATTTT. This codes for CASSSDRGYQPQHF.